This TCR beta chain was documented in a study of human T cells and chemical hapten exposure. Study at large: The study patch tested 0.01% DPC on the upper back and read results at 6 days. Variability of per-sample TCR yields stemmed mainly from small differences in pooled library volume.

As the library was built, unique molecular identifiers were attached to individual cDNA molecules. TCRdb re-analysed the RACE reads in MiXCR, keeping a single row per CDR3 protein. The data hold over 85,000 distinct CDR3 sequences, with less than 14% observed a single time. Time point denoted: pre-sensitization, week 0. The sample's treatment: therapeutic diphenylcyclopropenone sensitization with weekly scalp DPC. Unfractionated whole blood yielded the extracted total RNA. Source: whole blood, taken in connection with sensitization to the hapten diphenylcyclopropenone (DPC). This clonotype was obtained from an older woman with alopecia areata. Some clones in this sample may be carry-over from other donors' samples.

The CDR3 DNA follows: TGTGCCAGCTCACCGGGACAGGATCAGCCCCAGCATTTT. This encodes CASSPGQDQPQHF. The rearrangement links TRBV18 to TRBJ1-5; TRBD1 agrees at 8 bases. V lost 3 bases and J lost 5; bases outside the gene matches: 0. Germline V lookup: CDR1 KGHSH, CDR2 LQKENI. CDR3 length equals 13 residues.